The sequence of this T cell receptor (beta chain) was determined in a study of blood T cells in healthy people across ages. Each donor gave roughly 9.8 milliliters of peripheral blood. The authors ran a second PCR of roughly 6 to 12 cycles using a sample-barcoded 5' primer and a J-beta primer mix. Unique molecular identifiers of 12 random nucleotides labeled each cDNA. Sequencing recovered at least 3 million CDR3-containing paired-end reads from each sample. TCRdb reprocessed the 5' RACE reads with MiXCR, giving one entry per CDR3 protein. The sample has 1.5 million to 2 million distinct CDR3 sequences; around 48% are singletons. Per germline, CDR1 MDHEN and CDR2 SYDVKM. V was shortened by 7 bases and J by 1 base, with 18 bases between the two germline ends. The CDR3 consists of 16 residues.

The source material was blood. The clonotype comes from a woman aged 40 to 50 in good health. This chain uses TRBV28 with TRBJ2-3; D is ambiguous. The CDR3 loop is CASIPLLAFGTDTQYF. The CDR3 nucleotides read TGTGCCAGCATACCCCTCCTGGCGTTCGGCACAGATACGCAGTATTTT.